This T cell receptor (beta chain) was recorded in a study of cytomegalovirus exposure and HLA in healthy donors. The germline V and J ends were trimmed by 6 bases and 0 bases, with 17 bases remaining between them. The CDR3 loop spans 16 amino acids. Germline values: CDR1 MNHEY, CDR2 SMNVEV (reference sequence). TCRdb keeps only in-frame clones here, not all; method: immunoSEQ multiplex PCR. The sample yields more than 110,000 clones, 84% seen once. Sample: PBMCs. This TCR derives from a woman aged 25 to 39 in good health and CMV-seronegative. This chain joins TRBV27 and TRBJ1-2, with D possibly being TRBD1 (6 bases). CDR3 bases: TGTGCCAGCAGCAGCTGGGGGGGCGACCCTAACTATGGCTACACCTTC. Translation gives CASSSWGGDPNYGYTF.